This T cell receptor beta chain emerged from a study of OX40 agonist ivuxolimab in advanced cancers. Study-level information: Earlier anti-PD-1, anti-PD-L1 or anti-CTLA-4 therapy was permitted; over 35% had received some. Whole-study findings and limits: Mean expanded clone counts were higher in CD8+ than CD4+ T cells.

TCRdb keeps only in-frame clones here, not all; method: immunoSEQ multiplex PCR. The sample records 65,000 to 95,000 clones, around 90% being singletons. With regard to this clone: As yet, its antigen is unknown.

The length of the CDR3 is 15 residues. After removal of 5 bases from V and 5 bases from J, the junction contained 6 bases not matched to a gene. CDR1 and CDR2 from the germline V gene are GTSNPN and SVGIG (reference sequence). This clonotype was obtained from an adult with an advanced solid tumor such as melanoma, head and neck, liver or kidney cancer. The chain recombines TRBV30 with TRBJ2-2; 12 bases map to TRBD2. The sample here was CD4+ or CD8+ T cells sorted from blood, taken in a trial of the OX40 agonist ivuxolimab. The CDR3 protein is CAWLRLAGVTGELFF. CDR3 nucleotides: TGTGCCTGGTTAAGACTAGCGGGAGTTACCGGGGAGCTGTTTTTT. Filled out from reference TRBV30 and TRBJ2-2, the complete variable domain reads SQTIHQWPATLVQPVGSPLSLECTVEGTSNPNLYWYRQAAGRGLQLLFYSVGIGQISSEVPQNLSASRPQDRQFILSSKKLLLSDSGFYLCAWLRLAGVTGELFFGEGSRLTVL.